This T cell receptor beta chain was recorded in a study of shared clonotypes between healthy human individuals. Turning to this clone: As yet, its antigen is unknown.

Sequencing used immunoSEQ multiplex PCR; TCRdb keeps in-frame clones, though not all of them. The data hold under 2.5 million clones, with 92% observed a single time. Whole-study findings and limits: The sharing of 4% to 5.5% of naive CD4 clonotypes was seen across several donors.

Source material: naive CD4+ T cells from PBMCs. Subset described: CD45RA+ positively selected. The TCR sequence derives from a young man in good health. Some clones in this sample may be carry-over from other donors' samples.

CDR3 DNA sequence: TGTGCCAGCAGCTTACTAGGGCGGCCAAGCTCCTACGAGCAGTACTTC. Residues: CASSLLGRPSSYEQYF. This chain joins TRBV7-2 and TRBJ2-7; D remains unclear. The V and J ends lost 2 bases and 0 bases respectively, with 14 bases between them. There are 16 residues in the CDR3. Germline V gene lookup returns CDR1 SGHTA and CDR2 FQGNSA.